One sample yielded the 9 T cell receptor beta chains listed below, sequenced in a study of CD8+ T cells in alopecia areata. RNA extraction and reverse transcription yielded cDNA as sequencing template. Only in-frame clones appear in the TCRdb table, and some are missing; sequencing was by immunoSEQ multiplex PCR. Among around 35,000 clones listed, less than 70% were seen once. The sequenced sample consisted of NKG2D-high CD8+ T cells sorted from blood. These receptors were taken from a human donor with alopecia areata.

The CDR3 DNA sequence: TGTGCCAGCAGCTTTCCCCGGAGCAATGAGCAGTTCTTC. Residues: CASSFPRSNEQFF. The chain recombines TRBV7-8 with TRBJ2-1; unclear D gene. CDR1 and CDR2 (germline): SGHVS, FQNEAQ. V gave up 3 bases and J gave up 6 bases, with 9 bases separating them. The CDR3 length is 13 residues. The full variable domain, in which reference TRBV7-8 and TRBJ2-1 provide the parts outside the CDR3, is GAGVSQSPRYKVAKRGQDVALRCDPISGHVSLFWYQQALGQGPEFLTYFQNEAQLDKSGLPSDRFFAERPEGSVSTLKIQRTQQEDSAVYLCASSFPRSNEQFFGPGTRLTVL.

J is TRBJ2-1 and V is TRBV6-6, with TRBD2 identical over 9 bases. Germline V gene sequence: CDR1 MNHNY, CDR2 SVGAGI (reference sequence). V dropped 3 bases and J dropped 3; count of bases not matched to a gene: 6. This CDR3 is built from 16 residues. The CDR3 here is CASSYFIAGDYNEQFF. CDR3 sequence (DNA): TGTGCCAGCAGTTATTTCATAGCGGGAGACTACAATGAGCAGTTCTTC.

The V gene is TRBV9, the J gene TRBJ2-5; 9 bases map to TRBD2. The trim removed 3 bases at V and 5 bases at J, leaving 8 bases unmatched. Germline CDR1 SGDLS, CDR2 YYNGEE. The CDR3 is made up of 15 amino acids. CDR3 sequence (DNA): TGTGCCAGCAGCGCCCGTAGCGGGAGATCGGAGACCCAGTACTTC. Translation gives CASSARSGRSETQYF.

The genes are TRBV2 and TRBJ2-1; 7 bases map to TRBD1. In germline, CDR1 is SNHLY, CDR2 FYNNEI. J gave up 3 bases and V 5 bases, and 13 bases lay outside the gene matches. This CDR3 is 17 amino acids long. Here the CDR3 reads CASSPQGGFSDYNEQFF. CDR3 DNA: TGTGCCAGCAGTCCCCAAGGGGGCTTCTCGGACTACAATGAGCAGTTCTTC.

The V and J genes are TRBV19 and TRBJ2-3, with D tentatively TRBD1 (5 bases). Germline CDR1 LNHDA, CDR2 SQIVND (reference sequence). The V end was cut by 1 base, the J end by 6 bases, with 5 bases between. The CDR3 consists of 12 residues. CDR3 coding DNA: TGTGCCAGTAGTATAGGGGGCGATACGCAGTATTTT. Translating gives CASSIGGDTQYF.

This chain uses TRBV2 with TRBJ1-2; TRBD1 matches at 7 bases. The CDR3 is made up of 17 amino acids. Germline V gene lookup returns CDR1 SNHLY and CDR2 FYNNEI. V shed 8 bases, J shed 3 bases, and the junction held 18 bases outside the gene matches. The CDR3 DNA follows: TGTGCCAGCGTCGTTATACCCAGGACAGGTCTTCACTATGGCTACACCTTC. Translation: CASVVIPRTGLHYGYTF.

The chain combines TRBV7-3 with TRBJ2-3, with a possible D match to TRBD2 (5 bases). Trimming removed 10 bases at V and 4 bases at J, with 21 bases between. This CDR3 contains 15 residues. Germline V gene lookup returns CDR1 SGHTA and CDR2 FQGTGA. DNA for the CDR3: TGTGCCACCCGCCTGGACTCCTCGATCGCAGATACGCAGTATTTT. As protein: CATRLDSSIADTQYF.

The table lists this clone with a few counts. CDR3 amino acids: CSVPTGNTEAFF. In DNA, the CDR3 is TGCAGCGTACCAACAGGGAACACTGAAGCTTTCTTT. The chain links TRBV29-1 to TRBJ1-1; TRBD1 might be the D (5 bases). Germline V lookup: CDR1 SQVTM, CDR2 ANQGSEA. V lost 6 bases, J lost 1 base, and 9 bases lay in between. This CDR3 has 12 amino acids.

The CDR3 is CASSLRVGYNEQFF. In DNA, the CDR3 is TGTGCCAGTAGCCTTCGGGTAGGCTACAATGAGCAGTTCTTC. This chain connects TRBV19 to TRBJ2-1; D gene unclear. The CDR3 length is 14 residues. CDR1 LNHDA and CDR2 SQIVND come from the germline V gene (reference sequence). Deletions cut 6 bases from V and 3 bases from J, with 12 bases between.